The present T cell receptor beta chain was sequenced within a study of blood T cell repertoires in COVID-19. This clone appeared once. Study processing details: From reference gene primer amplification, estimates of nucleated cell counts were derived. The table came from immunoSEQ multiplex PCR; TCRdb's copy has only in-frame clones and leaves some out. The V and J calls and clone size come from that table; D and trimming were worked out from the DNA. The sample has approximately 290,000 clones, around 90% seen once; the top ten hold approximately 4.3%. This CDR3 has 13 amino acids. The V gene lost 0 bases and the J gene lost 8 bases, with 11 bases spanning the gap. Germline CDR1 MNHEY, CDR2 SVGAGI.

The V call is TRBV6-5, the J call TRBJ2-7, with a possible D match to TRBD2 (5 bases). The TCR originated in a woman aged 18-29 years with acute COVID-19. The sample comprised PBMCs or T cells enriched from blood (not recorded which). CDR3 protein: CASSYSVGDKQYF. The CDR3 nucleotides are TGTGCCAGCAGTTACTCGGTCGGGGATAAGCAGTACTTC.